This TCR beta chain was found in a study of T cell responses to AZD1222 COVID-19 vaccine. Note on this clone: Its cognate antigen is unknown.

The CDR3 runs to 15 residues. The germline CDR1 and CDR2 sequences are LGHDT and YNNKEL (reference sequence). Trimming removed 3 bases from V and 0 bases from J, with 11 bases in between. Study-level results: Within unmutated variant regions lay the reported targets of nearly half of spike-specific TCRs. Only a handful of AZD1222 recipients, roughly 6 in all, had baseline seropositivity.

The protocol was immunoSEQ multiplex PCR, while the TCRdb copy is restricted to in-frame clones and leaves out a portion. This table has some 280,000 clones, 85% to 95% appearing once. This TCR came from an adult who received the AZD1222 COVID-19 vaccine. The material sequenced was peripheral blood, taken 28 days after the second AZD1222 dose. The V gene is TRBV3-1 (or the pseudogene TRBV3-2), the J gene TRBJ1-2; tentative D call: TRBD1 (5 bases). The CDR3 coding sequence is TGTGCCAGCAGCCATCTCAGGGACGCTAACTATGGCTACACCTTC. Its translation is CASSHLRDANYGYTF.